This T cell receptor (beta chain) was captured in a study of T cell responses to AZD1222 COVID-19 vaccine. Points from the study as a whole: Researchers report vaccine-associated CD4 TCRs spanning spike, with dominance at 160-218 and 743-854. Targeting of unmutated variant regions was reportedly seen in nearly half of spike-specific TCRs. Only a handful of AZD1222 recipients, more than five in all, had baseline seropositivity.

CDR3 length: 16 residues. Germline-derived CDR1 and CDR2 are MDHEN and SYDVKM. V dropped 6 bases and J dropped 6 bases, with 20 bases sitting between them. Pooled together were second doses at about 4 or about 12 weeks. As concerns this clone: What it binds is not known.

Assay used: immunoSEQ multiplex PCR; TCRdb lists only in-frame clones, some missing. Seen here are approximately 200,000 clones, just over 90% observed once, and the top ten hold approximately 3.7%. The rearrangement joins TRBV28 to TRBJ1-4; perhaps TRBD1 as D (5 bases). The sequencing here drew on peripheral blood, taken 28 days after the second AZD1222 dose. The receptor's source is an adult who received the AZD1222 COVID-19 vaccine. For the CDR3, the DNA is TGTGCCAGCAGACCCGCCGGGGGACCTGGGTATGAAAAACTGTTTTTT. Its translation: CASRPAGGPGYEKLFF.